This T cell receptor (beta chain) was sequenced in a study of patients and donors after allogeneic stem cell transplantation. CDR1 and CDR2 (germline): SQVTM, ANQGSEA. The CDR3 length is 13 residues. J was trimmed by 5 bases and V by 4 bases; bases with no gene match: 5. MiXCR, applied by TCRdb to the RT-PCR reads, yields one record per CDR3 protein. The repertoire holds roughly 200,000 distinct CDR3 sequences, with about 38% as singletons. The sequence was obtained from a human donor who was either an allogeneic HSCT recipient or a stem cell or donor lymphocyte infusion donor (not recorded which). It is not recorded whose cells these are; they may come from a transplant donor. This chain uses TRBV29-1 with TRBJ1-2; 9 bases are a match to TRBD1. Sample: blood, either unsorted or a sorted T cell fraction (not recorded which). CDR3 residues: CSVAGTGRYGYTF. The CDR3 DNA reads as TGCAGCGTTGCGGGGACAGGGAGATATGGCTACACCTTC.